These 5 T cell receptor beta chains came from one sample sequenced in a study of blood T cell repertoires in COVID-19. Profiling relied on immunoSEQ multiplex PCR, and the TCRdb table lists in-frame clones only, not all of them. The table has roughly 300,000 clones, roughly 83% seen once. The sample was peripheral blood. Receptor source: a woman in her 50s with acute or convalescent COVID-19.

Note on this clone: One end of the junction is discordant with germline, which a read error may explain. The chain couples TRBV13 to TRBJ2-1; D unresolved. The germline V gene encodes CDR1 PRHDT and CDR2 FYEKMQ (reference sequence). The CDR3 covers 15 residues. The CDR3, as DNA: TGTGCCAGCAGCCTAGGTCCTAGCTCCTACAATGAGCAGTTCTTC. The encoded protein is CASSLGPSSYNEQFF.

The chain has TRBV5-1 and TRBJ2-1; 13 nucleotides align to TRBD2. Germline V gene lookup returns CDR1 SGHRS and CDR2 YFSETQ. V lost 3 bases, J lost 8 bases, and 5 bases stayed unmatched. The CDR3 spans 15 residues. CDR3 sequence (DNA): TGCGCCAGCAGCTGGGGACTAGCGGGAAGTGATGAGCAGTTCTTC. The encoded protein is CASSWGLAGSDEQFF.

The chain recombines TRBV27 with TRBJ2-2; D is unclear. Trimming removed 3 bases at V and 6 bases at J, with 11 bases between. CDR3 length: 14 residues. The germline V gene has CDR1 MNHEY and CDR2 SMNVEV (reference sequence). The CDR3: CASSFSRLSGELFF. DNA for the CDR3: TGTGCCAGCAGTTTTTCTCGTCTGTCCGGGGAGCTGTTTTTT.

The chain employs TRBV18 and TRBJ1-4, with 7 bases that match TRBD1. Germline CDR1 KGHSH, CDR2 LQKENI. The CDR3 sequence is 16 residues long. Losses at the gene ends were 1 base for V and 1 base for J; bases not matched to a gene: 3. The CDR3 region is CASSPQGAGTNEKLFF. In DNA, the CDR3 is TGTGCCAGCTCACCACAGGGGGCAGGAACTAATGAAAAACTGTTTTTT.

V is TRBV9 and J is TRBJ2-2, with D perhaps TRBD1 (5 bases). There are 13 residues in the CDR3. Germline-derived CDR1 and CDR2 are SGDLS and YYNGEE. V lost 4 bases to trimming and J lost 7 bases, with 11 bases between them. The CDR3 loop reads CASSPRVGGELFF. CDR3 DNA: TGTGCCAGCAGCCCCAGGGTTGGCGGGGAGCTGTTTTTT.